This is a list of T cell receptor delta chains from one sample in a study of Vδ1+ human thymocytes. TCRdb ran CATT on the multiplex PCR reads. The repertoire has over 45,000 delta-chain clones, 15% to 20% of them found once; the top ten carry 0.5%. Sequenced sample: Vdelta1+ gamma-delta thymocytes from the thymus. The receptors come from a boy in the first two years of life who had congenital heart surgery. Each CDR3 is given without its conserved first and last residue.

V	J	CDR3
TRDV1	TRDJ1	ALVTPNGRYTDKLI
TRDV1	TRDJ1	ALGVEFMYWGPHTDKLI
TRDV1	TRDJ1	ALGDDPFLRGDTPKLI
TRDV1	TRDJ1	ALGELGYAGATWYTDKLI
TRDV3	TRDJ1	ATLFPTLVGLEFTDKLI
TRDV1	TRDJ1	ALGELARVWGPYTDKLI
TRDV1	TRDJ1	ALGGLLPLRQPTPGTYKLI
TRDV1	TRDJ1	ALGTGGIQNDKLI
TRDV1	TRDJ1	ALGGRHLVLGDYTDKLI
TRDV1	TRDJ1	ALGAHFLLHLKLI
TRDV1	TRDJ1	ALAEHTSYWGIFPFGKLI
TRDV1	TRDJ1	ALGVPSGSPLYTDKLI
TRDV1	TRDJ1	ALGDPHGTGDYTDKLI
TRDV1	TRDJ1	ALGEKWILGILSFYTDKLI
TRDV1	TRDJ1	ALGEGSTGVLYTDKLI
TRDV1	TRDJ1	ALGELNLGPSYTLGELTDKLI
TRDV1	TRDJ1	ALGGRTRGIRGSSTDKLI
TRDV1	TRDJ1	ALGALTPGVRYTDKLI
TRDV1	TRDJ1	ALGDTAFLGVVELGDTFLTDKLI
TRDV1	TRDJ1	ALGELPTRGLT
TRDV1	TRDJ1	ALGEGCYTDKLI
TRDV1	TRDJ1	ALGELRGYFTDKLI
TRDV1	TRDJ1	ALGEIGGTTNVLGDRYTDKLI